This TCR beta chain was found in a study of cytomegalovirus exposure and HLA in healthy donors. Study-level points and caveats: The only immune exposure information that was available was CMV serostatus.

In the PCR, 60 Vbeta and 13 Jbeta primers were used. Here immunoSEQ multiplex PCR was the method, and the copy in TCRdb shows in-frame clones only, minus some. The data contain under 110,000 clones, around 85% of them seen just once; the ten biggest clones take up about 3.6%. Trimming cost V 6 bases and J 7 bases, with 10 bases left between them. Germline V gives CDR1 SGHRS, CDR2 YFSETQ. The CDR3 sequence is 11 residues long. Comments on this clone: Its antigen is not identified.

Sequencing input: PBMCs. The J gene is TRBJ1-1, the V gene TRBV5-1; no clear D. This TCR derives from a man aged 55 to 70 in good health and CMV-seronegative. CDR3 in amino acids: CASNFGVEAFF. The CDR3 nucleotides are TGCGCCAGCAATTTCGGGGTTGAAGCTTTCTTT.